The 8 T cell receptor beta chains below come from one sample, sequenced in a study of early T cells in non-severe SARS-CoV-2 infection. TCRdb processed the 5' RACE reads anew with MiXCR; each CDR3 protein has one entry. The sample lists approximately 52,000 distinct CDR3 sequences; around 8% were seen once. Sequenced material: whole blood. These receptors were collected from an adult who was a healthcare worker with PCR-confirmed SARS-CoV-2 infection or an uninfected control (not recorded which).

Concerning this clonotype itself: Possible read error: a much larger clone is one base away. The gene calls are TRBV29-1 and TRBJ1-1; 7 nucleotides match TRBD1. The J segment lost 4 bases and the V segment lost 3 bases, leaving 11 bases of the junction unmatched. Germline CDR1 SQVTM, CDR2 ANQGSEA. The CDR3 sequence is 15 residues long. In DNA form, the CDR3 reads TGCAGCGTTGATTGGCCGGGACAGAAGAGCACTGAAGCTTTCTTT. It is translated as CSVDWPGQKSTEAFF.

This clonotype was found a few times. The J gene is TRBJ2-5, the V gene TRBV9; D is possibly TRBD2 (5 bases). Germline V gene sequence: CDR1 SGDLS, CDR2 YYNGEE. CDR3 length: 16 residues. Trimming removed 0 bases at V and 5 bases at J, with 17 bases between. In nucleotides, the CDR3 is TGTGCCAGCAGCGTAGGTGGGAGAGCCCGAAGTGAGACCCAGTACTTC. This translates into CASSVGGRARSETQYF.

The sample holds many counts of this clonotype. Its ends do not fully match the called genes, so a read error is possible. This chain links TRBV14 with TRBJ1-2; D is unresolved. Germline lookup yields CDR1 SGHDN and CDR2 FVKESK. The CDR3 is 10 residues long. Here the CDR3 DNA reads TGTGCCAGCAGCCAGGGGAGTGCTCCCTTC. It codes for CASSQGSAPF.

In DNA form, the CDR3 reads TGCAGTGCCGCATCCATGGGACAGCAGTTCTTC. It encodes CSAASMGQQFF. J is TRBJ2-1 and V is TRBV20-1; D might be TRBD1 or TRBD2, each matching 5 bases. This CDR3 comprises 11 residues. V was pared by 6 bases and J by 11 bases, with 14 bases between. Germline-derived CDR1 and CDR2 are DFQATT and SNEGSKA (reference sequence).

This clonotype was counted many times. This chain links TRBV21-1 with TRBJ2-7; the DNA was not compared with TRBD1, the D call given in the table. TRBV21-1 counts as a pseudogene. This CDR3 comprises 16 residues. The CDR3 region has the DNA TGTGCCAGCAGCAAGGCTCCCCTGGGACAGATCTACGAGCAGTACTTC. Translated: CASSKAPLGQIYEQYF.

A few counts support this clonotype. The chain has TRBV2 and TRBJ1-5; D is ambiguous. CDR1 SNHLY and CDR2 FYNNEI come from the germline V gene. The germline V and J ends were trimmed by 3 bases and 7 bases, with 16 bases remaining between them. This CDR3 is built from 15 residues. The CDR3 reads CASSERRSRVQPQHF. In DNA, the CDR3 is TGTGCCAGCAGTGAGAGGCGGTCCCGTGTGCAGCCCCAGCATTTT.

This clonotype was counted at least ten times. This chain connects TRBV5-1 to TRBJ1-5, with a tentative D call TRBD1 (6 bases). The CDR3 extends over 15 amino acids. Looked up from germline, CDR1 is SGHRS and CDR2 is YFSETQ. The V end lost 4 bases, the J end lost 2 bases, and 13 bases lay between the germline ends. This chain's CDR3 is CASSPGTTRNQPQHF. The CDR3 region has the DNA TGCGCCAGCAGCCCGGGGACAACTCGCAATCAGCCCCAGCATTTT.

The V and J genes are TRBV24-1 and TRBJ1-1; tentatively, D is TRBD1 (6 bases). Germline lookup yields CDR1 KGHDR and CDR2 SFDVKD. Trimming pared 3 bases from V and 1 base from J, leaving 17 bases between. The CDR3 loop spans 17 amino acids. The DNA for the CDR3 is TGTGCCACCAGTGATGGGGGGCGGGGAGAACAGAACACTGAAGCTTTCTTT. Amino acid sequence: CATSDGGRGEQNTEAFF.